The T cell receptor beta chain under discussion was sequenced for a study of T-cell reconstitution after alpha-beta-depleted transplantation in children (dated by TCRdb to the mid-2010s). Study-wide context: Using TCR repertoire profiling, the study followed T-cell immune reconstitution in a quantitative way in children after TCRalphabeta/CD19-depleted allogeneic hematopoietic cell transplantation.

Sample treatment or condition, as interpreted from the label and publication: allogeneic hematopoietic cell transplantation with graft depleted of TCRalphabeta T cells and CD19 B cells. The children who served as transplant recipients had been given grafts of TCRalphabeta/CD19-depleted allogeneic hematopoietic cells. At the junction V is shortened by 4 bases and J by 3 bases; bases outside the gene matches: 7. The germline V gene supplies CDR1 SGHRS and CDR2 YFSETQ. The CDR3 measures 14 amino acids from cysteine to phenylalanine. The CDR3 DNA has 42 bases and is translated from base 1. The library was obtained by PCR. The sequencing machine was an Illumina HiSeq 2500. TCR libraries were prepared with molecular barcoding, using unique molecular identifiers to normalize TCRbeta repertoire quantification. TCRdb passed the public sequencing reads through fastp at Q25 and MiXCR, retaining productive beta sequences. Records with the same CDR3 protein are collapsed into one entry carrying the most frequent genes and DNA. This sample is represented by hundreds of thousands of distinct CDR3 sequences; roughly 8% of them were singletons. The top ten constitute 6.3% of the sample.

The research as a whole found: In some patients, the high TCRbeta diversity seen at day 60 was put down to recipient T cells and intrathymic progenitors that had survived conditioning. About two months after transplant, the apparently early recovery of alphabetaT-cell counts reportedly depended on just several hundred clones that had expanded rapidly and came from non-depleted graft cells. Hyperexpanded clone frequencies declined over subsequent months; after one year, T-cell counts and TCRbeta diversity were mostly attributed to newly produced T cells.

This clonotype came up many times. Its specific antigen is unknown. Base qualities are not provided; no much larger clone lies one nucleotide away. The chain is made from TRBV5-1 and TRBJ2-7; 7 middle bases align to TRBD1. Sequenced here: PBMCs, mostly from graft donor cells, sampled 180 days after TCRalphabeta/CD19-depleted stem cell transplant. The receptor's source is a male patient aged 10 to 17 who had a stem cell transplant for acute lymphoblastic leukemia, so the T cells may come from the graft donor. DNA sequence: TGCGCCAGCAGCCACAGGGGTCAGGTCTACGAGCAGTACTTC. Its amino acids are CASSHRGQVYEQYF. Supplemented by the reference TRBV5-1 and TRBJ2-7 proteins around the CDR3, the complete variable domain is KAGVTQTPRYLIKTRGQQVTLSCSPISGHRSVSWYQQTPGQGLQFLFEYFSETQRNKGNFPGRFSGRQFSNSRSEMNVSTLELGDSALYLCASSHRGQVYEQYFGPGTRLTVT.